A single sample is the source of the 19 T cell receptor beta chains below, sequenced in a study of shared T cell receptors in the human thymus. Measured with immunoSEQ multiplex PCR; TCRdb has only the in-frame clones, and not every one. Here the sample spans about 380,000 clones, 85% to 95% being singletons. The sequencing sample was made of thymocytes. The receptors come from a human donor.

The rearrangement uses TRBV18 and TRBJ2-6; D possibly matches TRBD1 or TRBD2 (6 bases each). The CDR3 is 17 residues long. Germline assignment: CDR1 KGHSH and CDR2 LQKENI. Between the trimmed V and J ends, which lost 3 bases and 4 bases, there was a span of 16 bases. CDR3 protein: CASSPFSGGGGANVLTF. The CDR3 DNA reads TGTGCCAGCTCACCCTTTAGCGGAGGGGGAGGGGCCAACGTCCTGACTTTC.

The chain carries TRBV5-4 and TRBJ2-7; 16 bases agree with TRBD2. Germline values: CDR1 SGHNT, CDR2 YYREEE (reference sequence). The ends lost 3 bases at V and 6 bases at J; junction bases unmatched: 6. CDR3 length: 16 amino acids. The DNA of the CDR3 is TGTGCCAGCAGCTGGCCGGGACTAGCGGGAGGGTCCGAGCAGTACTTC. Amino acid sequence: CASSWPGLAGGSEQYF.

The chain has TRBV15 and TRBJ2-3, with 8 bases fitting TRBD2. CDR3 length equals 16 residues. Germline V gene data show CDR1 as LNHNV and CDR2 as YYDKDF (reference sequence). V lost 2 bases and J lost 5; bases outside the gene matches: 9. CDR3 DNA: TGTGCCACCAGCAGAATACTAGCGGCGGGGAGAGATACGCAGTATTTT. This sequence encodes CATSRILAAGRDTQYF. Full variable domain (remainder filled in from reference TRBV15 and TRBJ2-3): DAMVIQNPRYQVTQFGKPVTLSCSQTLNHNVMYWYQQKSSQAPKLLFHYYDKDFNNEADTPDNFQSRRPNTSFCFLDIRSPGLGDTAMYLCATSRILAAGRDTQYFGPGTRLTVL.

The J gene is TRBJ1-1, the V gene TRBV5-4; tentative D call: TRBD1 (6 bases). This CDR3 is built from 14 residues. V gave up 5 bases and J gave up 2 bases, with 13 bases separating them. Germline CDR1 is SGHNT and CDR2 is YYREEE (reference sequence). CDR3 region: CASRGEQGNTEAFF. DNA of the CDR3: TGTGCCAGCAGAGGGGAACAGGGAAACACTGAAGCTTTCTTT.

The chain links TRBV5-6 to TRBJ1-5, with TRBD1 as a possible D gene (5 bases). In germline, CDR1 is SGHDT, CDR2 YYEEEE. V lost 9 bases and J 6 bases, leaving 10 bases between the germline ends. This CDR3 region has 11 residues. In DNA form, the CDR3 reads TGTGCCACCCCAGGGTGTCAGCCCCAGCATTTT. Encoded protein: CATPGCQPQHF.

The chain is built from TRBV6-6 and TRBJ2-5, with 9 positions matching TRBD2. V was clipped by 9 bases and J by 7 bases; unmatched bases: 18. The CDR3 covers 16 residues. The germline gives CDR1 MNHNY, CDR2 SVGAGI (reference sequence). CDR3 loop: CARARRAGGGGVTQYF. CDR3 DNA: TGTGCCAGAGCACGTAGGGCGGGAGGGGGTGGCGTGACCCAGTACTTC.

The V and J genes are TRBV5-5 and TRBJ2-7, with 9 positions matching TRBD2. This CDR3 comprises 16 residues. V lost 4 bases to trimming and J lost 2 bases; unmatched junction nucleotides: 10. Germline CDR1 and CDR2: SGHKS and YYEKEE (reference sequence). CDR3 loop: CASSPPGLAGPYEQYF. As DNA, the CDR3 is TGTGCCAGCAGCCCCCCGGGTCTAGCGGGACCCTACGAGCAGTACTTC.

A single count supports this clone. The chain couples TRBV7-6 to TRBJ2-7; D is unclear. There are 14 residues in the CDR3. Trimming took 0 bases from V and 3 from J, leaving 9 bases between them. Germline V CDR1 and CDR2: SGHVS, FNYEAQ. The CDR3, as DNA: TGTGCCAGCAGCTTAGCGCCCCAAATCTACGAGCAGTACTTC. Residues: CASSLAPQIYEQYF.

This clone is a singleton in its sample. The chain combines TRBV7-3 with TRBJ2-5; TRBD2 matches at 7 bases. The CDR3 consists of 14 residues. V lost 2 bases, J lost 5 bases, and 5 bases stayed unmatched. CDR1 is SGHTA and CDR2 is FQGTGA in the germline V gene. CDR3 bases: TGTGCCAGCAGCTTAGAGCGGGACGGGGAGACCCAGTACTTC. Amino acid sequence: CASSLERDGETQYF.

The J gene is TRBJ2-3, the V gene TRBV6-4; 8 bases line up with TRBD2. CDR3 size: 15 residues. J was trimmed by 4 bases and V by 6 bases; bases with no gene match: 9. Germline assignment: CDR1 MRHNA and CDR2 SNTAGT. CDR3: CASRVTSGGADTQYF. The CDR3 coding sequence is TGTGCCAGCAGGGTTACTAGCGGAGGGGCAGATACGCAGTATTTT.

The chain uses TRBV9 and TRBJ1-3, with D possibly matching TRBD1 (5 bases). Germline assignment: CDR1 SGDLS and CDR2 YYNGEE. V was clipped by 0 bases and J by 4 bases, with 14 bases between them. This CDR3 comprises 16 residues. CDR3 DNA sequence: TGTGCCAGCAGCGTAGTTCCGGGGCACGGAGGAAACACCATATATTTT. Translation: CASSVVPGHGGNTIYF.

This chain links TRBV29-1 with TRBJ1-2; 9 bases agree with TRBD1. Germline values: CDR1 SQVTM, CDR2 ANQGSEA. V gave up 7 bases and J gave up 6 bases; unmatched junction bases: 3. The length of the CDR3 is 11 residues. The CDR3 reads CSETGGNGYTF. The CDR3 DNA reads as TGCAGCGAGACAGGGGGGAATGGCTACACCTTC.

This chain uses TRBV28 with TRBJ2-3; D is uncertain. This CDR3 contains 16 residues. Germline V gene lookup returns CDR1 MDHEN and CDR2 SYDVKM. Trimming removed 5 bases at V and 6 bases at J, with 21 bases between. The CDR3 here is CASSPPPPGRMDTQYF. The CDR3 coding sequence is TGTGCCAGCAGTCCTCCCCCCCCGGGCCGCATGGATACGCAGTATTTT.

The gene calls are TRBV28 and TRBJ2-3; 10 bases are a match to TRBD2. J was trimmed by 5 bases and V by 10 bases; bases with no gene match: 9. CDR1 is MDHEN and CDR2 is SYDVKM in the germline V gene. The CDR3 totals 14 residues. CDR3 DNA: TGTGCCACCTCCGGGACTAGCGTTGAAGATACGCAGTATTTT. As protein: CATSGTSVEDTQYF.

The CDR3 nucleotides are TGTGCCAGCAGCCCATATGGGACTAGCGGCCCTCGGGGGGGGGATGAGCAGTTCTTC. Residues: CASSPYGTSGPRGGDEQFF. The chain couples TRBV4-2 to TRBJ2-1; 11 bases match TRBD2. The CDR3 extends over 19 amino acids. CDR1 is LGHNA, CDR2 YNFKEQ, per germline. The V and J ends lost 4 bases and 8 bases, in that order; junction bases with no gene match: 19.

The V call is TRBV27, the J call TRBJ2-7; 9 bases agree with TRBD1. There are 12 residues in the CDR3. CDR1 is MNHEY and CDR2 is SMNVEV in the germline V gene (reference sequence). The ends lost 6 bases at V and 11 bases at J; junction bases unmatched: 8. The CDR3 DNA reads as TGTGCCAGCAGCTTGGGACAGGGATTGAAGTACTTC. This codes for CASSLGQGLKYF.

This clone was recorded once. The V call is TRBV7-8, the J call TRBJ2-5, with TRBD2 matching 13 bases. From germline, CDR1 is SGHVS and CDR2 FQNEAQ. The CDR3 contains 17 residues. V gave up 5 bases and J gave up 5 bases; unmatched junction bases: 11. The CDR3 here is CASSTTLAGGPFETQYF. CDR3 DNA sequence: TGTGCCAGCAGCACTACACTAGCGGGAGGGCCGTTTGAGACCCAGTACTTC.

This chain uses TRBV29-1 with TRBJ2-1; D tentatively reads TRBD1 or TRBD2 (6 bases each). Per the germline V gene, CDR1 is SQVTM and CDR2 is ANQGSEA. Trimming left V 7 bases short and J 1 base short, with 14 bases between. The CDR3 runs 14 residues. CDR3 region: CSGVRGASYNEQFF. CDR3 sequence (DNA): TGCAGCGGAGTAAGGGGGGCGTCCTACAATGAGCAGTTCTTC.

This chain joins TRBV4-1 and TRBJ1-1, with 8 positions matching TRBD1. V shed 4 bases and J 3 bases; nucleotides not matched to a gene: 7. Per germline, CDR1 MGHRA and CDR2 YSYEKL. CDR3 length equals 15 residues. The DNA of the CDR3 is TGCGCCAGCAGCCCAACAGGGGGGGAGGACACTGAAGCTTTCTTT. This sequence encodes CASSPTGGEDTEAFF.